The rows below give T cell receptor beta chains drawn from one sample of a study of vaccination and CD4 T cells after COVID-19. The antigens these receptors bind are not known. Each CDR3 protein is one row after TCRdb ran MiXCR on the PCR reads. Of about 19,000 distinct CDR3 sequences in the sample, roughly 50% are singletons; the top ten hold approximately 15%. The material was CD4+ T cells from blood, cultured in vitro, obtained before SARS-CoV-2 vaccination. These TCRs come from a human donor who had recovered from COVID-19. Each CDR3 is given with its conserved first and last residue. The order of the fields is J gene, CDR3 length, V gene, CDR3 protein.

TRBJ2-7	14	TRBV7-3	CASSLRQGAGEQYF
TRBJ1-5	14	TRBV21-1	CASSPAPGGQPQHF
TRBJ1-2	13	TRBV20-1	CSVLRGQSTGYTF
TRBJ2-6	14	TRBV5-4	CASSFISGANVLTF
TRBJ2-3	15	TRBV7-9	CASSPGGAEADTQYF
TRBJ1-1	19	TRBV6-7	CASSLSGTPGAKGDSEAFF
TRBJ2-2	16	TRBV7-2	CASSLKRPGLTGELFF
TRBJ1-5	16	TRBV30	CAWSVLPAREGQPQHF
TRBJ2-3	13	TRBV20-1	CSATRFVGDTQYF
TRBJ2-5	15	TRBV19	CASSAGTGGGETQYF
TRBJ1-1	13	TRBV19	CASSELGRERAFF
TRBJ2-3	13	TRBV20-1	CSAGGTVWNTQYF
TRBJ2-5	14	TRBV6-5	CASSSLTSPETRYF
TRBJ1-2	14	TRBV2	CASSDTNSVYGYTF
TRBJ2-5	13	TRBV6-2/TRBV6-3	CASSPGLAASQYF
TRBJ1-2	14	TRBV6-1	CASSNREDSSGYTF
TRBJ1-2	12	TRBV6-2/TRBV6-3	CASSMTGAGYTF
TRBJ2-1	15	TRBV6-1	CASSPPGSSYNEQFF
TRBJ2-3	15	TRBV7-2	CASSRVISLTDTQYF
TRBJ1-1	14	TRBV27	CASSNRDRNTEAFF
TRBJ2-4	18	TRBV21-1	CASSLRGWSQETKNIQYF
TRBJ1-5	15	TRBV28	CASSLRTGNNQPQHF
TRBJ2-5	14	TRBV30	CAWSGDRWQETQYF
TRBJ1-2	14	TRBV5-1	CASSLDPQGYGYTF
TRBJ2-2	16	TRBV11-2	CASSFGGQGNTGELFF
TRBJ1-6	12	TRBV20-1	CSARDRGAPLHF
TRBJ2-1	17	TRBV6-1	CASSVGTGSSGNNEQFF
TRBJ2-3	14	TRBV7-7	CASSLGGLTDTQYF
TRBJ2-5	16	TRBV7-2	CASSPRGGRAGETQYF
TRBJ2-2	14	TRBV7-3	CASGLAGMGGELFF
TRBJ1-2	14	TRBV20-1	CSASYRGQGDGYTF
TRBJ2-7	13	TRBV29-1	CSVAGQGVYEQYF
TRBJ2-6	13	TRBV11-2	CASSPRVVGVLTF
TRBJ1-2	12	TRBV7-2	CASSQDRAGYTF
TRBJ2-7	13	TRBV20-1	CSASRTATYEQYF
TRBJ1-5	13	TRBV29-1	CSVEPGGNQPQHF
TRBJ1-1	12	TRBV2	CASSRTATEAFF
TRBJ2-7	14	TRBV20-1	CSAPGLAGTYEQYF
TRBJ1-2	12	TRBV25-1	CASSAGEPGYTF
TRBJ1-2	15	TRBV27	CASSLSFGLAYGYAF
TRBJ2-5	17	TRBV10-3	CAISESERGAYSETQYF
TRBJ1-4	14	TRBV20-1	CSALTRQGNEKLFF
TRBJ1-1	14	TRBV19	CASSRDTLNTEAFF
TRBJ2-5	13	TRBV20-1	CSASRPLQETQYF
TRBJ2-7	15	TRBV7-3	CASSVAGGAQYEQYF
TRBJ1-5	15	TRBV20-1	CSASTGDGRNQPQHF
TRBJ1-3	14	TRBV15	CATSRERGGNTIYF
TRBJ2-7	13	TRBV5-1	CASSLPGLYEQYF
TRBJ2-7	13	TRBV19	CASSRGQLYEQYF
TRBJ2-5	14	TRBV19	CASSIGQPPGTQYF
TRBJ1-1	13	TRBV6-1	CASTGQGGTEAFF
TRBJ2-2	14	TRBV7-9	CASSGGFATGELFF
TRBJ1-2	13	TRBV10-1	CARKWETGWGYTF
TRBJ2-5	14	TRBV2	CASSANALGETQYF